Presented here are 4 T cell receptor beta chains from one specimen sequenced in a study of identical twins. TCRdb independently ran MiXCR on the 5' RACE reads; one entry per CDR3 protein. The data show roughly 260,000 distinct CDR3 sequences, roughly 7.5% seen once. These data were likewise used in another study, on yellow fever vaccine responses in identical twins.

The sample comprised CD8+ T cells sorted from blood. The receptors stem from a woman between 18 and 29 years old in good health.

This rearrangement joins TRBV11-2 to TRBJ2-1; 7 bases map to TRBD1. The J segment lost 8 bases and the V segment lost 1 base, leaving 8 bases of the junction unmatched. Germline V lookup: CDR1 SGHAT, CDR2 FQNNGV. The CDR3 has 15 amino acids. The CDR3 coding sequence is TGTGCCAGCAGCTTAGCGAACAGGGGTTTCGATGAGCAGTTCTTC. Protein sequence: CASSLANRGFDEQFF.

This clonotype came up a few times. V and J are TRBV14 and TRBJ1-2; D possibly corresponds to TRBD1 (6 bases). The CDR3 runs to 16 residues. V was pared by 1 base and J by 7 bases, with 19 bases between. CDR1 is SGHDN and CDR2 is FVKESK in the germline V gene. The chain's CDR3 is CASSQGQGLPPGGYTF. CDR3 in DNA: TGTGCCAGCAGCCAAGGTCAGGGGCTTCCCCCCGGTGGCTACACCTTC.

The J gene is TRBJ2-5, the V gene TRBV11-2; 15 bases are a match to TRBD2. The CDR3 runs to 18 residues. Germline trimming cut 4 bases from V and 4 bases from J; bases unmatched to any gene: 10. CDR1 is SGHAT and CDR2 is FQNNGV in the germline V gene. This CDR3 reads CASSSSLGLAGGPETQYF. In DNA form, the CDR3 reads TGTGCCAGCAGCTCCAGCTTGGGACTAGCGGGAGGCCCAGAGACCCAGTACTTC.

The table lists this clonotype with a few counts. The chain carries TRBV5-5 and TRBJ1-1, with D perhaps TRBD1 (5 bases). V lost 2 bases and J lost 5, with 10 bases in between. CDR3 size: 13 residues. From germline, CDR1 is SGHKS and CDR2 YYEKEE (reference sequence). Here the CDR3 DNA reads TGTGCCAGCAGCTTTATGCGGGGGACTGAAGCTTTCTTT. Translation gives CASSFMRGTEAFF. The full variable domain, in which reference TRBV5-5 and TRBJ1-1 provide the parts outside the CDR3, is DAGVTQSPTHLIKTRGQQVTLRCSPISGHKSVSWYQQVLGQGPQFIFQYYEKEERGRGNFPDRFSARQFPNYSSELNVNALLLGDSALYLCASSFMRGTEAFFGQGTRLTVV.